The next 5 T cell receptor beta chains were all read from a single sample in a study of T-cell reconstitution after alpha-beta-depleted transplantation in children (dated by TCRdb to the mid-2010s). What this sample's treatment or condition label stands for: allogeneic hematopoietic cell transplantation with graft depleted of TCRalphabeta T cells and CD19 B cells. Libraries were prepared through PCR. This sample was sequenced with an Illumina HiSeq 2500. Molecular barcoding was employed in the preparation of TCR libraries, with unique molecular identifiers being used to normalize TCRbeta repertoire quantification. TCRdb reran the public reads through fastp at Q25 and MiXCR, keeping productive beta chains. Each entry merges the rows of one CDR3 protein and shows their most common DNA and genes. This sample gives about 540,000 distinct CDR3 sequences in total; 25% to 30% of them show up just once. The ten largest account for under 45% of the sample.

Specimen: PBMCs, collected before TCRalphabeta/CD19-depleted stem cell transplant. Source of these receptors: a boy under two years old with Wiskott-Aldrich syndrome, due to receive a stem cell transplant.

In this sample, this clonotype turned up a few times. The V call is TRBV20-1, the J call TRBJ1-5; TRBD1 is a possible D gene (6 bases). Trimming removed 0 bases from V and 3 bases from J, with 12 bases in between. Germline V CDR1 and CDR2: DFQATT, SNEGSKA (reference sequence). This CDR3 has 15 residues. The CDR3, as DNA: TGCAGTGCTAGAGACGGCGGGGGGCTCAATCAGCCCCAGCATTTT. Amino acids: CSARDGGGLNQPQHF.

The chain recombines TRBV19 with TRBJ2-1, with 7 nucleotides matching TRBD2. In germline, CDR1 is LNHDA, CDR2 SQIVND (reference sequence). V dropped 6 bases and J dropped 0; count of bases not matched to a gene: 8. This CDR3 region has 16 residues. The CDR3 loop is CASRQIAGGSYNEQFF. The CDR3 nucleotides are TGTGCCAGTAGGCAAATAGCGGGTGGCTCCTACAATGAGCAGTTCTTC. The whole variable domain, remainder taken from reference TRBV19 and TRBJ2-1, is DGGITQSPKYLFRKEGQNVTLSCEQNLNHDAMYWYRQDPGQGLRLIYYSQIVNDFQKGDIAEGYSVSREKKESFPLTVTSAQKNPTAFYLCASRQIAGGSYNEQFFGPGTRLTVL.

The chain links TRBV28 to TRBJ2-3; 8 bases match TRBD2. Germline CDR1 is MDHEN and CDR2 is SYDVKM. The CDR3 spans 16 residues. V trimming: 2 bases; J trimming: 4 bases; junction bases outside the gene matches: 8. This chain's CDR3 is CASSLGRAGDSDTQYF. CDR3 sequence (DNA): TGTGCCAGCAGTTTAGGTCGAGCGGGAGACTCAGATACGCAGTATTTT.

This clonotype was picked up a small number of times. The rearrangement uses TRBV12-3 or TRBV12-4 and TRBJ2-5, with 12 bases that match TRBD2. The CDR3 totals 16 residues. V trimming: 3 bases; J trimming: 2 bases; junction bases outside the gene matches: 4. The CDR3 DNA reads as TGTGCCAGCAGTTTGTCGACTAGCGGGAGACAAGAGACCCAGTACTTC. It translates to CASSLSTSGRQETQYF.

The CDR3 coding sequence is TGTGCCAGCAGCCGTGGTAGCACTAGCGGGAGAGGTGAGCAGTTCTTC. It specifies CASSRGSTSGRGEQFF. V usage is TRBV5-5 and J usage is TRBJ2-1; TRBD2 aligns across 11 bases. CDR3 size: 16 residues. The germline V gene has CDR1 SGHKS and CDR2 YYEKEE (reference sequence). Trimming removed 4 bases from V and 9 bases from J; junction bases left unmatched: 12.